This is a list of T cell receptor beta chains from one sample in a study of cytomegalovirus exposure and HLA in healthy donors. Method: immunoSEQ multiplex PCR; TCRdb's copy keeps in-frame clones and lacks some. Of around 130,000 clones listed, 65% to 85% are singletons. The sequenced sample consisted of PBMCs. Receptor source: a woman aged 40 to 49 in good health and CMV-seropositive. CDR3s include the opening cysteine and the closing phenylalanine or tryptophan. The order of the fields is V gene, J gene, clone size, D gene, CDR3 DNA, CDR3 protein. D genes are given only for firm matches. Clone size is shown for a subset of rows, as once, few, many or a class of expanded clone.

>TRBV6-4|TRBJ2-3|few|TRBD2
TGTGCCAGCAGTGACTCAAGGACTAGCGGGACGTATCCCAGCACAGATACGCAGTATTTT
CASSDSRTSGTYPSTDTQYF
>TRBV19|TRBJ2-7|-|TRBD1
TGTGCCAGCCGAGGACAGGGGTCGACCTACGAGCAGTACTTC
CASRGQGSTYEQYF
>TRBV7-2|TRBJ2-5|-|-
TGTGCCAGCAGCTTAGTGGGTGCAGGCGGGGCCCAAGAGACCCAGTACTTC
CASSLVGAGGAQETQYF
>TRBV5-1|TRBJ2-3|-|TRBD2
TGCGCCAGCAGCTTGGTAGGACTAGCTCCAGATACGCAGTATTTT
CASSLVGLAPDTQYF
>TRBV28|TRBJ1-5|-|TRBD1
TGTGCCAGCAGTCTTCCCAGGGGGCAGCCCCAGCATTTT
CASSLPRGQPQHF
>TRBV5-8|TRBJ2-2|-|-
TGTGCCAGCAGCTTGGGACTAAAAGTAAACACCGGGGAGCTGTTTTTT
CASSLGLKVNTGELFF
>TRBV5-6|TRBJ2-7|-|TRBD1
TGTGCCAGCAGCTTGCTTGAGACAGGGGAGTGGAACGAGCAGTACTTC
CASSLLETGEWNEQYF
>TRBV7-9|TRBJ2-3|-|TRBD2
TGTGCCAGCAGCAAAACACTAGCGGGGGTCTCGGCAGATACGCAGTATTTT
CASSKTLAGVSADTQYF
>TRBV9|TRBJ2-7|few|TRBD1
TGTGCCAGCAGCCCACAGGGGGCGGTATACGAGCAGTACTTC
CASSPQGAVYEQYF
>TRBV7-3|TRBJ2-1|-|-
TGTGCCAGCAGCCCCGGGGTCGGGAGCAATGAGCAGTTCTTC
CASSPGVGSNEQFF